Following are 32 T cell receptor beta chains from one sample sequenced in a study of human T cells and chemical hapten exposure. Indicated time point: pre-sensitization, week 0. Treatment specified: therapeutic diphenylcyclopropenone sensitization with weekly scalp DPC. One entry per CDR3 protein results from TCRdb running MiXCR on the RACE reads. The sample holds some 300,000 distinct CDR3 sequences, 4.5% to 7% seen once. The input for sequencing was whole blood, taken in connection with sensitization to the hapten diphenylcyclopropenone (DPC). The receptors derive from a woman between 18 and 29 years old with alopecia areata. Some clones in this sample may be carry-over from other donors' samples.

The chain recombines TRBV7-9 with TRBJ1-4; unclear D gene. The CDR3 loop spans 16 amino acids. Trimming took 5 bases from V and 0 from J, leaving 13 bases between them. Germline CDR1 SEHNR, CDR2 FQNEAQ (reference sequence). The CDR3 protein is CASSRGMGSTNEKLFF. The DNA for the CDR3 is TGTGCCAGCAGCCGTGGGATGGGTTCAACTAATGAAAAACTGTTTTTT. Full variable domain (missing parts from reference TRBV7-9 and TRBJ1-4): DTGVSQNPRHKITKRGQNVTFRCDPISEHNRLYWYRQTLGQGPEFLTYFQNEAQLEKSRLLSDRFSAERPKGSFSTLEIQRTEQGDSAMYLCASSRGMGSTNEKLFFGSGTQLSVL.

This chain connects TRBV5-1 to TRBJ2-5; possibly TRBD1 or TRBD2 for D (5 bases each). The CDR3 consists of 13 residues. Trimming stripped 4 bases from V and 8 bases from J, with 15 bases between. Germline CDR1 SGHRS, CDR2 YFSETQ. The CDR3, as DNA: TGCGCCAGCAGCGCACCCGGGGACCGAACCCAGTACTTC. It yields the protein CASSAPGDRTQYF.

This clonotype was observed many times. This rearrangement joins TRBV28 to TRBJ1-3; tentative D call: TRBD1 (6 bases). V was clipped by 7 bases and J by 2 bases, with 9 bases between them. CDR3 length: 13 amino acids. CDR1 and CDR2 from the germline V gene are MDHEN and SYDVKM. The CDR3 DNA reads TGTGCCAGCAACGCAGGGGCTGGAAACACCATATATTTT. Encoded protein: CASNAGAGNTIYF. Using reference TRBV28 and TRBJ1-3 for the parts outside the CDR3, the full variable domain is DVKVTQSSRYLVKRTGEKVFLECVQDMDHENMFWYRQDPGLGLRLIYFSYDVKMKEKGDIPEGYSVSREKKERFSLILESASTNQTSMYLCASNAGAGNTIYFGEGSWLTVV.

The rearrangement uses TRBV29-1 and TRBJ1-1; 8 bases are a match to TRBD1. The J segment lost 3 bases and the V segment lost 6 bases, leaving 6 bases of the junction unmatched. This CDR3 has 13 amino acids. CDR1 and CDR2 (germline): SQVTM, ANQGSEA. This CDR3 is CSVVRTGYTEAFF. The CDR3 DNA reads as TGCAGCGTCGTCAGGACAGGGTACACTGAAGCTTTCTTT.

This clonotype was seen repeatedly, ten times or more. The chain recombines TRBV29-1 with TRBJ1-4; TRBD1 agrees at 9 bases. J gave up 4 bases and V 6 bases, and 12 bases lay outside the gene matches. Germline lookup yields CDR1 SQVTM and CDR2 ANQGSEA. CDR3 length equals 16 residues. CDR3 sequence reads: CSVAGTGLSFNEKLFF. CDR3 nucleotides: TGCAGCGTGGCCGGGACAGGGTTATCCTTTAATGAAAAACTGTTTTTT.

The chain employs TRBV25-1 and TRBJ2-3, with TRBD2 as a possible D gene (6 bases). Germline V gene data show CDR1 as MGHDK and CDR2 as SYGVNS. V was clipped by 2 bases and J by 0 bases, with 12 bases between them. The CDR3 loop spans 16 amino acids. The CDR3 DNA follows: TGTGCCAGCAGTGAACGGGCGGGGACTAGCACAGATACGCAGTATTTT. Translated: CASSERAGTSTDTQYF.

For this clonotype: This sequence may be a read error, since a much larger clone differs from it by one base. The V gene is TRBV6-9, the J gene TRBJ2-1, with 10 nucleotides matching TRBD1. This CDR3 has 14 residues. The V gene's germline CDR1 is MNHGY and CDR2 SVAAGI. The CDR3 reads CPSSRDRGHNEQFF. DNA for the CDR3: TGTCCCAGCAGCCGGGACAGGGGACACAATGAGCAGTTCTTC.

This clonotype turned up a few times. The rearrangement links TRBV20-1 to TRBJ1-1; D ambiguous. Germline loops: CDR1 DFQATT, CDR2 SNEGSKA (reference sequence). Deletions cut 0 bases from V and 6 bases from J, with 14 bases between. The CDR3 is 14 amino acids. CDR3 sequence: CSARDKIGSSEAFF. The DNA of the CDR3 is TGCAGTGCTAGAGATAAAATAGGGTCTTCTGAAGCTTTCTTT.

This clonotype has only a few counts. The J gene is TRBJ1-1, the V gene TRBV20-1, with unresolved D. Germline V gives CDR1 DFQATT, CDR2 SNEGSKA (reference sequence). This CDR3 comprises 11 residues. CDR3 amino acids: CSVFEVAEAFF. DNA of the CDR3: TGCAGCGTCTTTGAAGTCGCTGAAGCTTTCTTT.

This clonotype has at least ten counts. The V gene is TRBV4-1, the J gene TRBJ1-2; TRBD1 matches 12 bases. Germline V lookup: CDR1 MGHRA, CDR2 YSYEKL. V gave up 4 bases and J gave up 8 bases; unmatched junction bases: 5. The CDR3 has 14 amino acids. CDR3 coding DNA: TGCGCCAGCAGCCGGGACAGGGGGCGCGGAGGCTACACCTTC. It is translated as CASSRDRGRGGYTF.

The V and J genes are TRBV7-6 and TRBJ2-1; 10 bases are a match to TRBD2. Germline V gives CDR1 SGHVS, CDR2 FNYEAQ. V lost 1 base, J lost 0 bases, and 6 bases stayed unmatched. The CDR3 runs 18 residues. In DNA form, the CDR3 reads TGTGCCAGCAGCTTAGGAGGGGCTAGCGGGAGCTCCTACAATGAGCAGTTCTTC. Protein: CASSLGGASGSSYNEQFF.

J is TRBJ2-3 and V is TRBV7-2; D uncertain. Germline V CDR1 and CDR2: SGHTA, FQGNSA. This CDR3 comprises 12 residues. Trimming shortened V by 7 bases and J by 4 bases, and 9 bases separated the two germline ends. CDR3: CASTPRPDTQYF. CDR3 bases: TGTGCCAGCACCCCACGGCCAGATACGCAGTATTTT.

The rearrangement joins TRBV6-5 to TRBJ1-1; D gene unclear. V dropped 0 bases and J dropped 5 bases, with 10 bases sitting between them. The CDR3 has 14 amino acids. Germline V CDR1 and CDR2: MNHEY, SVGAGI. The CDR3 sequence: CASSYSSGETEAFF. The CDR3, as DNA: TGTGCCAGCAGTTACTCGTCCGGGGAAACTGAAGCTTTCTTT.

This clonotype was seen a few times. This sequence joins TRBV6-6 and TRBJ1-4; tentatively, D is TRBD1 (6 bases). Trimming left V 5 bases short and J 5 bases short, with 21 bases between. Germline values: CDR1 MNHNY, CDR2 SVGAGI (reference sequence). The CDR3 covers 17 residues. CDR3: CASSPGQLVNLNEKLFF. Written as DNA, the CDR3 is TGTGCCAGCAGTCCCGGACAGCTTGTAAACTTAAATGAAAAACTGTTTTTT.

The V and J genes are TRBV19 and TRBJ2-1; perhaps TRBD2 as D (6 bases). The V gene lost 0 bases and the J gene lost 7 bases, with 16 bases spanning the gap. This CDR3 has 16 amino acids. CDR1 and CDR2 (germline): LNHDA, SQIVND (reference sequence). CDR3 nucleotides: TGTGCCAGTAGTATAGATCTGGAGACTAGGATGAATGAGCAGTTCTTC. Residues: CASSIDLETRMNEQFF.

Of note for this clonotype: With a much larger clone just one base away, this may be a read error. This chain connects TRBV12-3 or TRBV12-4 to TRBJ2-1, with a possible D match to TRBD1 (6 bases). CDR3 length: 14 amino acids. Trimming stripped 5 bases from V and 4 bases from J, with 12 bases between. The CDR3 DNA sequence: TGTGCCAGCAGTAGTAGGACAGTTTACAATGAGCAGTTCTTC. Translated, it gives CASSSRTVYNEQFF.

This clonotype has only a few counts. The rearrangement uses TRBV5-4 and TRBJ1-1; D is uncertain. Trimming cost V 0 bases and J 8 bases, with 11 bases left between them. Per the germline V gene, CDR1 is SGHNT and CDR2 is YYREEE (reference sequence). This CDR3 is 13 amino acids long. In nucleotides, the CDR3 is TGTGCCAGCAGCTTGGGTCCCAACGGGGAAGCTTTCTTT. This encodes CASSLGPNGEAFF.

This clonotype was seen a few times. The J gene is TRBJ2-5, the V gene TRBV7-2; TRBD1 aligns across 12 bases. The ends lost 5 bases at V and 4 bases at J; junction bases unmatched: 5. CDR3 size: 15 residues. Per the germline V gene, CDR1 is SGHTA and CDR2 is FQGNSA. The DNA for the CDR3 is TGTGCCAGCAGCCCACAGGGACAGGGGGCAGAGACCCAGTACTTC. Translating gives CASSPQGQGAETQYF.

This clonotype was found many times. This chain links TRBV4-3 with TRBJ2-6; no definite D call. V was cut by 0 bases and J by 0 bases, with 6 bases left in between. CDR1 is LGHNA and CDR2 is YSLEER in the germline V gene. The CDR3 is 16 residues long. The chain's CDR3 is CASSQDGYSGANVLTF. CDR3 nucleotide sequence: TGCGCCAGCAGCCAAGATGGGTACTCTGGGGCCAACGTCCTGACTTTC.

This clonotype was detected a few times. The gene calls are TRBV12-3 or TRBV12-4 and TRBJ2-2, with D unclear. The CDR3 totals 12 residues. V shed 10 bases and J shed 5 bases, with 11 bases lying between them. Here the CDR3 DNA reads TGTGCCATCAGAACCCGGACCGGGGAGCTGTTTTTT. Protein sequence: CAIRTRTGELFF.

This sequence joins TRBV12-3 or TRBV12-4 and TRBJ2-1, with 9 nucleotides matching TRBD2. This CDR3 contains 14 residues. The V and J ends lost 2 bases and 5 bases, in that order; junction bases with no gene match: 1. CDR3 sequence: CASSLLAGNNEQFF. CDR3 coding DNA: TGTGCCAGCAGTTTACTAGCGGGGAACAATGAGCAGTTCTTC.

This clonotype showed up just a few times. The DNA of the CDR3 is TGTGCCAGCACCGACCCGGACGCTCCCGGGCCGTTCTTC. Translating it yields CASTDPDAPGPFF. The chain combines TRBV6-2 or TRBV6-3 with TRBJ2-1; D gene uncertain. V lost 7 bases to trimming and J lost 15 bases, with 22 bases between them. The CDR3 totals 13 residues. Germline V gene lookup returns CDR1 MNHEY and CDR2 SVGEGT.

This clonotype occurred many times. The CDR3 coding sequence is TGCAGTGCTAACGCCCTTTATACTAGCGGGGGGGCCCGCACAGATACGCAGTATTTT. Translated: CSANALYTSGGARTDTQYF. The J gene is TRBJ2-3, the V gene TRBV20-1; TRBD2 matches 13 bases. The CDR3 length is 19 residues. Germline trimming cut 4 bases from V and 1 base from J; bases unmatched to any gene: 14. Germline V gene lookup returns CDR1 DFQATT and CDR2 SNEGSKA (reference sequence).

This clonotype was picked up many times. The DNA for the CDR3 is TGTGCCAGCTCACGTGTGGTAGGCACAGAGGGCTATGGCTACACCTTC. Amino acid sequence: CASSRVVGTEGYGYTF. V usage is TRBV18 and J usage is TRBJ1-2; D gene uncertain. This CDR3 is built from 16 residues. V lost 4 bases, J lost 4 bases, and 19 bases lay in between. CDR1 and CDR2 (germline): KGHSH, LQKENI.

This clonotype was counted only a few times. The J gene is TRBJ1-5, the V gene TRBV20-1; 8 positions match TRBD1. This CDR3 has 14 amino acids. The germline gives CDR1 DFQATT, CDR2 SNEGSKA (reference sequence). Trimming removed 7 bases from V and 1 base from J; junction bases left unmatched: 6. This CDR3 is CSVWTGSSNQPQHF. The CDR3 DNA reads as TGCAGTGTCTGGACAGGGTCGAGCAATCAGCCCCAGCATTTT.

This clonotype was picked up a small number of times. The V call is TRBV27, the J call TRBJ1-4; 10 bases map to TRBD1. The CDR3 has 14 residues. CDR1 is MNHEY, CDR2 SMNVEV, per germline (reference sequence). The ends lost 5 bases at V and 7 bases at J; junction bases unmatched: 4. The chain's CDR3 is CASSQTGGIEKLFF. The CDR3, as DNA: TGTGCCAGCAGTCAGACAGGGGGCATTGAAAAACTGTTTTTT.

The chain combines TRBV10-2 with TRBJ2-5; tentatively, D is TRBD1 (6 bases). Germline CDR1 and CDR2: WSHSY and SAAADI. Trimming left V 8 bases short and J 5 bases short, with 27 bases between. The CDR3 is 17 residues long. In DNA, the CDR3 is TGCGCCAGCCGGACAGAGGATAGCGTGAGAGGGGTCGAGACCCAGTACTTC. Amino acid sequence: CASRTEDSVRGVETQYF.

The rearrangement uses TRBV29-1 and TRBJ2-1; D is possibly TRBD2 (6 bases). The length of the CDR3 is 13 residues. CDR1 and CDR2 (germline): SQVTM, ANQGSEA. Between the trimmed V and J ends, which lost 5 bases and 9 bases, there was a span of 17 bases. The CDR3 nucleotides are TGCAGCGTTATCCAGACTAGTCCCGGTGAGCAGTTCTTC. This codes for CSVIQTSPGEQFF.

This clonotype was seen a handful of times. The rearrangement joins TRBV5-1 to TRBJ2-5; D gene unclear. Trimming stripped 5 bases from V and 5 bases from J, with 10 bases between. The CDR3 loop spans 12 amino acids. Germline V CDR1 and CDR2: SGHRS, YFSETQ. CDR3 DNA: TGCGCCAGCAGAAGACTCCGGGAGACCCAGTACTTC. It specifies CASRRLRETQYF.

This clonotype occurred many times. The rearrangement uses TRBV4-3 and TRBJ2-7; D possibly matches TRBD1 or TRBD2 (5 bases each). The CDR3 spans 14 residues. Germline V gene sequence: CDR1 LGHNA, CDR2 YSLEER. V was clipped by 3 bases and J by 5 bases, with 14 bases between them. CDR3 amino acids: CASSHQGWGNEQYF. Here the CDR3 DNA reads TGCGCCAGCAGCCATCAGGGTTGGGGGAACGAGCAGTACTTC.

Many counts were recorded for this clonotype. The gene calls are TRBV20-1 and TRBJ1-1; D is perhaps TRBD1 (6 bases). From germline, CDR1 is DFQATT and CDR2 SNEGSKA (reference sequence). Deletions cut 6 bases from V and 1 base from J, with 9 bases between. This CDR3 has 12 amino acids. The CDR3 reads CSARTANTEAFF. The CDR3 DNA follows: TGCAGTGCAAGGACAGCGAACACTGAAGCTTTCTTT.

Of note for this clonotype: The CDR3 end shows no conserved phenylalanine or tryptophan, and so a read error is likely. The chain couples TRBV29-1 to TRBJ2-1; 7 bases agree with TRBD1. The germline V gene encodes CDR1 SQVTM and CDR2 ANQGSEA. The CDR3 sequence is 13 residues long. The J segment lost 4 bases and the V segment lost 2 bases, leaving 2 bases of the junction unmatched. CDR3: CSVENRGYNEQFS. CDR3 sequence (DNA): TGCAGCGTTGAAAACAGGGGATACAATGAGCAGTTCTCC.